The 28 T cell receptor beta chains in this list originate from one sample, sequenced in a study of cytomegalovirus exposure and HLA in healthy donors. This PCR relied on a set of 60 Vbeta primers and 13 Jbeta primers. TCRdb keeps only in-frame clones here, not all; method: immunoSEQ multiplex PCR. The sample shows around 140,000 clones, around 80% of them seen only once. Material for sequencing was PBMCs. These receptors all come from a woman aged 25 to 45 in good health and CMV-seronegative.

This clone was seen once. The J gene is TRBJ1-4, the V gene TRBV5-1, with 9 bases matching TRBD1. In germline, CDR1 is SGHRS, CDR2 YFSETQ. This CDR3 contains 16 residues. J lost 3 bases, V lost 4 bases, and 7 bases had no gene match. The CDR3 nucleotides read TGCGCCAGCAGCCAGCGGGACAGGGCAGCTAATGAAAAACTGTTTTTT. Translation: CASSQRDRAANEKLFF.

The rearrangement uses TRBV2 and TRBJ2-1, with TRBD2 matching over 9 bases. CDR1 and CDR2 from the germline V gene are SNHLY and FYNNEI. Germline trimming cut 8 bases from V and 1 base from J; bases unmatched to any gene: 6. This CDR3 spans 15 amino acids. The CDR3 DNA is TGTGCCAGCGAGGGACTAGCCGATTCCTACAATGAGCAGTTCTTC. Its protein is CASEGLADSYNEQFF.

The V and J genes are TRBV7-2 and TRBJ1-5; TRBD1 is a possible D gene (6 bases). Germline V gene sequence: CDR1 SGHTA, CDR2 FQGNSA. With 1 base removed from V and 1 base from J, the gap between germline ends came to 11 bases. This CDR3 comprises 16 residues. This CDR3 reads CASSLGGGGSNQPQHF. CDR3 coding DNA: TGTGCCAGCAGCTTAGGGGGAGGGGGAAGCAATCAGCCCCAGCATTTT.

This chain uses TRBV14 with TRBJ1-1, with D maybe TRBD1 (6 bases). The CDR3 has 14 residues. Germline V lookup: CDR1 SGHDN, CDR2 FVKESK. V lost 5 bases and J lost 4, with 14 bases in between. The CDR3 region has the DNA TGTGCCAGCAGCACAGGGTACGTTCGCACTGAAGCTTTCTTT. Translation: CASSTGYVRTEAFF.

The genes are TRBV19 and TRBJ2-6, with D tentatively TRBD2 (6 bases). The CDR3 spans 15 residues. The germline gives CDR1 LNHDA, CDR2 SQIVND (reference sequence). Deletions cut 3 bases from V and 2 bases from J, with 8 bases between. CDR3 DNA: TGTGCCAGTAGTATCGGGGGACCTGGGGCCAACGTCCTGACTTTC. It translates to CASSIGGPGANVLTF.

The CDR3 sequence: CASSLRPSGPYKTDTQYF. Written as DNA, the CDR3 is TGTGCCAGCAGCTTAAGGCCTAGCGGGCCCTACAAGACAGATACGCAGTATTTT. V and J are TRBV7-9 and TRBJ2-3, with TRBD2 matching over 8 bases. The V gene end was trimmed by 2 bases and the J gene end by 3 bases; junction bases not matched to a gene: 13. The CDR3 has 18 residues. Germline values: CDR1 SEHNR, CDR2 FQNEAQ (reference sequence).

The rearrangement links TRBV18 to TRBJ2-5; tentatively, D is TRBD2 (6 bases). Germline assignment: CDR1 KGHSH and CDR2 LQKENI. Trimming removed 3 bases at V and 3 bases at J, with 23 bases between. The CDR3 consists of 18 residues. This CDR3 reads CASSPRNPGLEGKETQYF. CDR3 sequence (DNA): TGTGCCAGCTCACCTAGGAACCCGGGACTTGAGGGTAAAGAGACCCAGTACTTC.

V gene TRBV19 combines with J gene TRBJ2-1; perhaps TRBD2 as D (6 bases). Per the germline V gene, CDR1 is LNHDA and CDR2 is SQIVND (reference sequence). This CDR3 comprises 15 residues. The V and J ends lost 2 bases and 5 bases respectively, with 13 bases between them. The CDR3 DNA follows: TGTGCCAGTAGTATATGGAGGGCCCTAAACAATGAGCAGTTCTTC. It is translated as CASSIWRALNNEQFF.

The chain links TRBV19 to TRBJ1-1, with 8 bases aligning to TRBD1. Germline CDR1 and CDR2: LNHDA and SQIVND (reference sequence). The CDR3 extends over 13 amino acids. J lost 5 bases, V lost 7 bases, and 6 bases had no gene match. CDR3 in DNA: TGTGCCAGTAATTTCCAGGGGGCGACTGAAGCTTTCTTT. Translating gives CASNFQGATEAFF.

CDR3 in DNA: TGTGCACAGACACAGTCAGGCGCGGGAAACACCATATATTTT. It yields the protein CAQTQSGAGNTIYF. The rearrangement uses TRBV30 and TRBJ1-3; unclear D gene. The CDR3 has 14 residues. Germline V gives CDR1 GTSNPN, CDR2 SVGIG (reference sequence).

This clone appeared a few times. The chain couples TRBV7-9 to TRBJ2-7, with D maybe TRBD2 (6 bases). The V and J ends lost 3 bases and 2 bases respectively, with 11 bases between them. Germline V gives CDR1 SEHNR, CDR2 FQNEAQ (reference sequence). This CDR3 spans 14 amino acids. The CDR3 loop reads CASSLHGGTYEQYF. CDR3 sequence (DNA): TGTGCCAGCAGCTTGCACGGGGGAACCTACGAGCAGTACTTC.

The rearrangement uses TRBV18 and TRBJ2-3; 8 nucleotides match TRBD2. The germline gives CDR1 KGHSH, CDR2 LQKENI. This CDR3 is 14 amino acids long. V trimming: 2 bases; J trimming: 6 bases; junction bases outside the gene matches: 4. The CDR3 nucleotides are TGTGCCAGCTCACCAGCAGCGGGGGCGGATACGCAGTATTTT. Translated: CASSPAAGADTQYF.

This chain joins TRBV10-2 and TRBJ2-3, with 7 bases that match TRBD2. Germline-derived CDR1 and CDR2 are WSHSY and SAAADI. Trimming took 5 bases from V and 5 from J; bases not matched to a gene: 4. The CDR3 runs to 13 residues. CDR3 bases: TGCGCCAGCAGTTTGGGAGGGAGAGATACGCAGTATTTT. Translating it yields CASSLGGRDTQYF.

As to this clone: The conserved phenylalanine or tryptophan is not found at the CDR3 terminus, so this likely reflects a read error. V gene TRBV27 combines with J gene TRBJ1-1; 8 positions match TRBD1. V lost 5 bases, J lost 3 bases, and 8 bases stayed unmatched. The germline V gene encodes CDR1 MNHEY and CDR2 SMNVEV (reference sequence). CDR3 length equals 15 residues. The CDR3 DNA reads as TGTGCCAGCAGTCCCCGGACAGGGAGATACACTGAAGCTTTCCTT. This codes for CASSPRTGRYTEAFL.

The chain links TRBV19 to TRBJ1-2; 8 positions match TRBD1. V gave up 10 bases and J gave up 4 bases; unmatched junction bases: 8. CDR3 length: 13 residues. Germline loops: CDR1 LNHDA, CDR2 SQIVND (reference sequence). The CDR3 sequence: CATQRQGTYGYTF. CDR3 bases: TGTGCCACCCAAAGACAGGGGACCTATGGCTACACCTTC.

V gene TRBV27 combines with J gene TRBJ1-5; 7 bases align to TRBD1. V dropped 6 bases and J dropped 2; count of bases not matched to a gene: 10. The CDR3 runs 16 residues. Germline CDR1 and CDR2: MNHEY and SMNVEV (reference sequence). The CDR3 DNA follows: TGTGCCAGCAGCTCGAGACAGGGACTTGGCAATCAGCCCCAGCATTTT. Translated: CASSSRQGLGNQPQHF.

The chain links TRBV6-5 to TRBJ2-1; 10 bases map to TRBD2. The germline V gene encodes CDR1 MNHEY and CDR2 SVGAGI. The CDR3 consists of 15 residues. V shed 10 bases and J 1 base; nucleotides not matched to a gene: 7. The CDR3 reads CATKLAGGSYNEQFF. In nucleotides, the CDR3 is TGTGCCACGAAGTTAGCGGGAGGTTCCTACAATGAGCAGTTCTTC.

The chain has TRBV19 and TRBJ1-5; D remains ambiguous. Germline lookup yields CDR1 LNHDA and CDR2 SQIVND (reference sequence). The V gene lost 1 base and the J gene lost 16 bases, with 20 bases spanning the gap. The CDR3 runs to 14 residues. DNA for the CDR3: TGTGCCAGTAGTATAGTTGGGAGTCCGGAACCTTATCATTTT. This gives the protein CASSIVGSPEPYHF.

This clone has just a few counts. The gene calls are TRBV5-8 and TRBJ1-2, with D uncertain. The V end lost 1 base, the J end lost 1 base, and 5 bases lay between the germline ends. The germline gives CDR1 SGHTS, CDR2 YDEGEE. CDR3 length equals 13 residues. The CDR3 spells CASSLLNNYGYTF. The CDR3, as DNA: TGTGCCAGCAGCTTGTTAAATAACTATGGCTACACCTTC.

The chain recombines TRBV28 with TRBJ2-3, with TRBD2 matching 12 bases. There are 15 residues in the CDR3. Trimming took 4 bases from V and 4 from J; bases not matched to a gene: 3. Looked up from germline, CDR1 is MDHEN and CDR2 is SYDVKM. The CDR3 loop reads CASSSSGRAPDTQYF. In DNA, the CDR3 is TGTGCCAGCAGTTCTAGCGGGAGGGCCCCAGATACGCAGTATTTT.

The genes are TRBV29-1 and TRBJ2-6; TRBD1 agrees at 8 bases. This CDR3 comprises 15 residues. V was pared by 6 bases and J by 1 base, with 5 bases of the junction left unmatched. Germline V CDR1 and CDR2: SQVTM, ANQGSEA. Here the CDR3 reads CSVGTGQSGANVLTF. The DNA of the CDR3 is TGCAGCGTGGGGACAGGACAATCTGGGGCCAACGTCCTGACTTTC.

V gene TRBV4-3 combines with J gene TRBJ2-1; 7 bases map to TRBD1. J lost 4 bases, V lost 2 bases, and 11 bases had no gene match. The CDR3 is 17 amino acids. CDR1 is LGHNA, CDR2 YSLEER, per germline. CDR3: CASSQKQGLGYYNEQFF. CDR3 DNA: TGCGCCAGCAGCCAAAAACAGGGGCTGGGGTATTACAATGAGCAGTTCTTC.

The rearrangement uses TRBV7-9 and TRBJ2-7, with 7 bases that match TRBD2. CDR1 is SEHNR and CDR2 is FQNEAQ in the germline V gene (reference sequence). The ends lost 5 bases at V and 3 bases at J; junction bases unmatched: 4. The CDR3 has 13 amino acids. The CDR3: CASSDLADYEQYF. CDR3 bases: TGTGCCAGCAGCGACCTAGCGGACTACGAGCAGTACTTC.

This sequence joins TRBV7-8 and TRBJ1-1; tentatively, D is TRBD1 (6 bases). Between the trimmed V and J ends, which lost 4 bases and 2 bases, there was a span of 23 bases. Germline V gene data show CDR1 as SGHVS and CDR2 as FQNEAQ. CDR3 length: 18 residues. CDR3 coding DNA: TGTGCCAGCAGCTACCAGGGGCCCCTTGCTTGGACCAACACTGAAGCTTTCTTT. It yields the protein CASSYQGPLAWTNTEAFF.

This clone was seen only once. The genes are TRBV19 and TRBJ2-7; D is uncertain. The CDR3 covers 14 residues. The V gene lost 0 bases and the J gene lost 3 bases, with 9 bases spanning the gap. Per germline, CDR1 LNHDA and CDR2 SQIVND (reference sequence). In DNA, the CDR3 is TGTGCCAGTAGTATAGATCCTCAGTTCTACGAGCAGTACTTC. This translates into CASSIDPQFYEQYF.

This chain connects TRBV19 to TRBJ1-5; no clear D. Germline V gene data show CDR1 as LNHDA and CDR2 as SQIVND (reference sequence). The CDR3 loop spans 16 amino acids. The V end lost 3 bases, the J end lost 1 base, and 13 bases lay between the germline ends. This CDR3 reads CASSMDSILSNQPQHF. As DNA, the CDR3 is TGTGCCAGTAGTATGGACTCAATTTTAAGCAATCAGCCCCAGCATTTT.

V and J are TRBV18 and TRBJ1-5, with TRBD1 as a possible D gene (6 bases). Germline lookup yields CDR1 KGHSH and CDR2 LQKENI. The ends were cut back, 3 bases at V and 7 bases at J, with 22 bases in the middle. The CDR3 consists of 17 residues. The CDR3 region is CASSPSRTGQVLQPQHF. CDR3 nucleotide sequence: TGTGCCAGCTCACCTTCCCGCACAGGGCAGGTGTTGCAGCCCCAGCATTTT.

This clone was observed a few times. The chain couples TRBV11-3 to TRBJ1-1; possible D gene TRBD1, 5 bases. Trimming pared 5 bases from V and 11 bases from J, leaving 15 bases between. This CDR3 contains 12 residues. CDR1 is SGHNT and CDR2 is YENEEA in the germline V gene. The CDR3 protein is CASSEPGGEAFF. The CDR3 region has the DNA TGTGCCAGCAGCGAACCAGGAGGGGAGGCTTTCTTT. Full variable domain (outside the CDR3, taken from reference TRBV11-3 and TRBJ1-1): EAGVVQSPRYKIIEKKQPVAFWCNPISGHNTLYWYLQNLGQGPELLIRYENEEAVDDSQLPKDRFSAERLKGVDSTLKIQPAELGDSAVYLCASSEPGGEAFFGQGTRLTVV.